These 29 T cell receptor beta chains were sequenced from one sample in a study of T-cell reconstitution after alpha-beta-depleted transplantation in children. Unique molecular identifiers were incorporated during preparation of the TCRbeta library. Using its own MiXCR run on the PCR reads, TCRdb lists one record per CDR3 protein. This table holds under 450,000 distinct CDR3 sequences, roughly 15% found once. Sequences were derived from PBMCs, mostly from graft donor cells, sampled 360 days after TCRalphabeta/CD19-depleted stem cell transplant. These receptors were taken from a boy under three years old who had a stem cell transplant for Wiskott-Aldrich syndrome, so the T cells may come from the graft donor.

The chain joins TRBV7-8 to TRBJ2-1; the D gene is possibly TRBD2 (5 bases). CDR3 length: 15 amino acids. V lost 4 bases to trimming and J lost 4 bases, with 14 bases between them. Germline V gene data show CDR1 as SGHVS and CDR2 as FQNEAQ. DNA of the CDR3: TGTGCCAGCAGCTCAGCCATAAGAGGGTACAATGAGCAGTTCTTC. Its protein product is CASSSAIRGYNEQFF.

The chain carries TRBV15 and TRBJ1-1; no firm D call. Germline V gene lookup returns CDR1 LNHNV and CDR2 YYDKDF (reference sequence). Trimming took 3 bases from V and 5 from J, leaving 19 bases between them. The CDR3 consists of 16 residues. The DNA for the CDR3 is TGTGCCACCAGCAGGGTGCCCGGGAGGAGAGGAACTGAAGCTTTCTTT. Encoded protein: CATSRVPGRRGTEAFF.

J is TRBJ2-1 and V is TRBV19; D might be TRBD2 (5 bases). The CDR3 runs to 15 residues. Trimming took off 4 bases at V and 3 bases at J, with 13 bases between the two ends. CDR1 and CDR2 from the germline V gene are LNHDA and SQIVND (reference sequence). The CDR3 DNA follows: TGTGCCAGTAGTACCTTCCGGGATGGCTACAATGAGCAGTTCTTC. Its translation is CASSTFRDGYNEQFF. The full variable domain, rest sourced from reference TRBV19 and TRBJ2-1, is DGGITQSPKYLFRKEGQNVTLSCEQNLNHDAMYWYRQDPGQGLRLIYYSQIVNDFQKGDIAEGYSVSREKKESFPLTVTSAQKNPTAFYLCASSTFRDGYNEQFFGPGTRLTVL.

Only a few counts were recorded for this clonotype. The rearrangement uses TRBV3-1 and TRBJ1-2; D may be TRBD1 (6 bases). The CDR3 totals 15 residues. Trimming shortened V by 3 bases and J by 4 bases, and 15 bases separated the two germline ends. Germline CDR1 is LGHDT and CDR2 is YNNKEL (reference sequence). The DNA for the CDR3 is TGTGCCAGCAGCCACCTCCCCGGACAGAGCTATGGCTACACCTTC. It encodes CASSHLPGQSYGYTF.

The table lists this clonotype with a few counts. V gene TRBV7-9 combines with J gene TRBJ1-5; D not certain. The CDR3 totals 17 residues. V lost 4 bases and J lost 5, with 21 bases in between. CDR1 and CDR2 from the germline V gene are SEHNR and FQNEAQ (reference sequence). CDR3 DNA: TGTGCCAGCAGCTGCTTCCCGGGTCGGTATCCCTATCAGCCCCAGCATTTT. This encodes CASSCFPGRYPYQPQHF. Supplemented by reference TRBV7-9 and TRBJ1-5, the full variable domain reads DTGVSQNPRHKITKRGQNVTFRCDPISEHNRLYWYRQTLGQGPEFLTYFQNEAQLEKSRLLSDRFSAERPKGSFSTLEIQRTEQGDSAMYLCASSCFPGRYPYQPQHFGDGTRLSIL.

This clonotype was seen many times. The chain recombines TRBV2 with TRBJ2-5, with D possibly called TRBD1 or TRBD2 (5 bases each). The CDR3 runs 16 residues. CDR1 SNHLY and CDR2 FYNNEI come from the germline V gene. The V and J ends lost 3 bases and 4 bases respectively, with 18 bases between them. The CDR3 is CASSDYTGAYGETQYF. CDR3 DNA sequence: TGTGCCAGCAGTGATTATACCGGGGCCTATGGAGAGACCCAGTACTTC.

The V call is TRBV28, the J call TRBJ1-3, with unresolved D. This CDR3 is built from 16 residues. Trimming shortened V by 5 bases and J by 0 bases, and 14 bases separated the two germline ends. Germline loops: CDR1 MDHEN, CDR2 SYDVKM. Written as DNA, the CDR3 is TGTGCCAGCAGTGCCTATGGACGGCACTCTGGAAACACCATATATTTT. This codes for CASSAYGRHSGNTIYF.

The chain links TRBV20-1 to TRBJ2-6; weak D call: TRBD1 (7 bases). V lost 5 bases and J lost 0, with 20 bases in between. The CDR3 has 18 residues. The V gene's germline CDR1 is DFQATT and CDR2 SNEGSKA (reference sequence). The CDR3 sequence is CSAPLQGGRTSGANVLTF. The CDR3 region has the DNA TGCAGTGCTCCTCTCCAGGGGGGACGAACCTCTGGGGCCAACGTCCTGACTTTC.

This clonotype has only a few counts. The V call is TRBV5-1, the J call TRBJ2-7; TRBD1 might be the D (6 bases). The V gene's germline CDR1 is SGHRS and CDR2 YFSETQ. Trimming cost V 5 bases and J 1 base, with 16 bases left between them. This CDR3 contains 15 residues. CDR3 protein: CASRPRQAYSYEQYF. The CDR3 nucleotides read TGCGCCAGCAGACCAAGACAGGCATATTCCTACGAGCAGTACTTC.

This chain uses TRBV7-9 with TRBJ2-5, with D possibly being TRBD2 (5 bases). This CDR3 region has 13 residues. CDR1 is SEHNR and CDR2 is FQNEAQ in the germline V gene (reference sequence). The V end was cut by 4 bases, the J end by 3 bases, with 9 bases between. The CDR3 here is CASSSGKKETQYF. CDR3 sequence (DNA): TGTGCCAGCAGCTCGGGGAAAAAAGAGACCCAGTACTTC.

The CDR3 DNA reads as TGTGCCAGCAGGGTCGACAGGGCTATTGGGTACGAGCAGTACTTC. It specifies CASRVDRAIGYEQYF. The rearrangement joins TRBV6-1 to TRBJ2-7, with 7 bases lining up with TRBD1. The CDR3 totals 15 residues. J was trimmed by 4 bases and V by 6 bases; bases with no gene match: 12. CDR1 is MNHNS and CDR2 is SASEGT in the germline V gene.

The CDR3 loop reads CASSRIRQSNYGYTF. The CDR3 DNA is TGTGCCAGCAGTAGAATCAGACAGTCCAACTATGGCTACACCTTC. The V and J genes are TRBV6-1 and TRBJ1-2; D is possibly TRBD1 (5 bases). V lost 5 bases to trimming and J lost 2 bases, with 15 bases between them. The CDR3 is made up of 15 amino acids. Per the germline V gene, CDR1 is MNHNS and CDR2 is SASEGT.

This clonotype was counted a few times. The rearrangement uses TRBV20-1 and TRBJ2-2; no reliable D call. With 2 bases removed from V and 4 bases from J, the gap between germline ends came to 2 bases. CDR3 length: 11 residues. CDR1 is DFQATT, CDR2 SNEGSKA, per germline (reference sequence). The CDR3 nucleotides read TGCAGTGCTAGATTCACCGGGGAGCTGTTTTTT. Amino acids: CSARFTGELFF.

Only a few counts were recorded for this clonotype. The chain is built from TRBV7-2 and TRBJ2-7; 7 bases line up with TRBD1. Unmatched junction bases numbered 4, after V lost 1 base and J lost 4 bases. Germline V gene data show CDR1 as SGHTA and CDR2 as FQGNSA. The CDR3 length is 14 residues. The CDR3 reads CASSLVPQGYEQYF. DNA of the CDR3: TGTGCCAGCAGCTTAGTGCCACAGGGGTACGAGCAGTACTTC.

This clonotype has only a few counts. This chain uses TRBV12-3 or TRBV12-4 with TRBJ2-6, with D possibly called TRBD1 or TRBD2 (5 bases each). The CDR3 length is 17 residues. Trimming removed 3 bases from V and 0 bases from J, with 12 bases in between. The CDR3 region is CASSFWGIPSGANVLTF. Here the CDR3 DNA reads TGTGCCAGCAGTTTTTGGGGGATTCCCTCTGGGGCCAACGTCCTGACTTTC.

For the CDR3, the DNA is TGCAGTGCTATCCGGGACAGGGGGCTAGAGACCCAGTACTTC. Residues: CSAIRDRGLETQYF. This chain joins TRBV20-1 and TRBJ2-5; 12 bases agree with TRBD1. The junction had 4 bases not matched to a gene; V was cut back by 4 bases and J by 4 bases. The CDR3 has 14 residues. Germline values: CDR1 DFQATT, CDR2 SNEGSKA (reference sequence).

This clonotype occurred a few times. V is TRBV28 and J is TRBJ2-7; D is unclear. Trimming pared 6 bases from V and 4 bases from J, leaving 10 bases between. The CDR3 is 12 amino acids. Germline V gene sequence: CDR1 MDHEN, CDR2 SYDVKM. CDR3 coding DNA: TGTGCCAGCAGCGGGTACAGATACGAGCAGTACTTC. Its translation is CASSGYRYEQYF.

This clonotype was counted only a few times. V and J are TRBV3-1 and TRBJ2-5, with D possibly being TRBD1 (6 bases). This CDR3 has 13 amino acids. CDR1 is LGHDT, CDR2 YNNKEL, per germline (reference sequence). Trimming pared 8 bases from V and 5 bases from J, leaving 15 bases between. For the CDR3, the DNA is TGTGCCAGCCGTTTTAGGGGGATGGAGACCCAGTACTTC. It is translated as CASRFRGMETQYF.

The chain joins TRBV7-9 to TRBJ2-7; 10 positions agree with TRBD1. The CDR3 runs 13 residues. The V segment lost 7 bases and the J segment 5 bases; nucleotides outside the gene matches: 5. CDR1 is SEHNR and CDR2 is FQNEAQ in the germline V gene (reference sequence). This chain's CDR3 is CASIRTGGDEQYF. CDR3 nucleotide sequence: TGTGCCAGCATTAGGACAGGGGGAGACGAGCAGTACTTC.

The chain joins TRBV28 to TRBJ2-5; D is undetermined. CDR1 is MDHEN, CDR2 SYDVKM, per germline. The ends were cut back, 4 bases at V and 1 base at J, with 16 bases in the middle. The CDR3 contains 16 residues. The CDR3 loop is CASSSALFRPQETQYF. Written as DNA, the CDR3 is TGTGCCAGCAGTTCCGCCCTATTCCGCCCCCAAGAGACCCAGTACTTC. Full variable domain (outside the CDR3, taken from reference TRBV28 and TRBJ2-5): DVKVTQSSRYLVKRTGEKVFLECVQDMDHENMFWYRQDPGLGLRLIYFSYDVKMKEKGDIPEGYSVSREKKERFSLILESASTNQTSMYLCASSSALFRPQETQYFGPGTRLLVL.

This clonotype was observed a few times. The rearrangement links TRBV18 to TRBJ2-1, with D unresolved. This CDR3 has 11 residues. The germline V and J ends were trimmed by 3 bases and 13 bases, with 10 bases remaining between them. Germline CDR1 reads KGHSH; CDR2 reads LQKENI. The CDR3 sequence: CASSPTGSQFF. CDR3 sequence (DNA): TGTGCCAGCTCACCCACGGGCAGCCAGTTCTTC.

This clonotype was picked up a small number of times. This chain uses TRBV20-1 with TRBJ2-7, with 7 nucleotides matching TRBD2. This CDR3 spans 16 amino acids. Trimming took 0 bases from V and 5 from J; bases not matched to a gene: 13. Germline V gene sequence: CDR1 DFQATT, CDR2 SNEGSKA (reference sequence). The chain's CDR3 is CSARERGIGYRHEQYF. In nucleotides, the CDR3 is TGCAGTGCTAGAGAGCGGGGGATAGGTTACCGCCACGAGCAGTACTTC.

This clonotype was detected a few times. The V gene is TRBV27, the J gene TRBJ2-7, with TRBD1 matching 9 bases. The CDR3 consists of 15 residues. The germline gives CDR1 MNHEY, CDR2 SMNVEV (reference sequence). The J segment lost 5 bases and the V segment lost 4 bases, leaving 9 bases of the junction unmatched. The CDR3 here is CASSSFGTGLNEQYF. DNA for the CDR3: TGTGCCAGCAGTTCCTTCGGGACAGGGCTAAACGAGCAGTACTTC.

This clonotype was seen repeatedly, ten times or more. CDR3 amino acids: CAIRKQGYEQYF. For the CDR3, the DNA is TGTGCCATCAGGAAACAGGGCTACGAGCAGTACTTC. J is TRBJ2-7 and V is TRBV10-3, with a possible D match to TRBD1 (6 bases). Trimming pared 6 bases from V and 3 bases from J, leaving 9 bases between. The CDR3 extends over 12 amino acids. CDR1 and CDR2 from the germline V gene are ENHRY and SYGVKD.

This clonotype was seen a few times. The V gene is TRBV20-1, the J gene TRBJ1-4; perhaps TRBD1 as D (5 bases). The CDR3 is 14 amino acids. Germline values: CDR1 DFQATT, CDR2 SNEGSKA (reference sequence). The V end lost 0 bases, the J end lost 5 bases, and 10 bases lay between the germline ends. CDR3 nucleotide sequence: TGCAGTGCTAGAGATCAAAGACAGAATGAAAAACTGTTTTTT. Encoded protein: CSARDQRQNEKLFF.

The genes are TRBV19 and TRBJ2-7, with D hard to call. Germline V lookup: CDR1 LNHDA, CDR2 SQIVND (reference sequence). Trimming stripped 5 bases from V and 5 bases from J, with 19 bases between. The CDR3 contains 15 residues. The CDR3, as DNA: TGTGCCAGTAGTGTCAACGCGGCAATTGAAAACGAGCAGTACTTC. This encodes CASSVNAAIENEQYF. The complete variable domain, with remaining parts taken from reference TRBV19 and TRBJ2-7, reads DGGITQSPKYLFRKEGQNVTLSCEQNLNHDAMYWYRQDPGQGLRLIYYSQIVNDFQKGDIAEGYSVSREKKESFPLTVTSAQKNPTAFYLCASSVNAAIENEQYFGPGTRLTVT.

This clonotype appeared many times. CDR3 nucleotides: TGTGCCAGCAGCTTATCCCCCCAGAAGGGCTACACCTTC. Its translation: CASSLSPQKGYTF. The V gene is TRBV7-2, the J gene TRBJ1-2, with no clear D. This CDR3 contains 13 residues. Per germline, CDR1 SGHTA and CDR2 FQGNSA. Trimming removed 2 bases from V and 8 bases from J, with 12 bases in between.

This rearrangement joins TRBV12-3 or TRBV12-4 to TRBJ2-7, with 13 bases lining up with TRBD2. Trimming took 6 bases from V and 2 from J; bases not matched to a gene: 10. There are 17 residues in the CDR3. CDR3 in amino acids: CASRRLAGGPGPYEQYF. In nucleotides, the CDR3 is TGTGCCAGCAGGAGACTAGCGGGAGGTCCTGGGCCCTACGAGCAGTACTTC.

This clonotype turned up a few times. The CDR3 DNA sequence: TGTGCCAGCACTGCAAGGACAGGGGTTTCGGAGACCCAGTACTTC. Residues: CASTARTGVSETQYF. This chain links TRBV2 with TRBJ2-5; 9 nucleotides match TRBD1. J was trimmed by 5 bases and V by 7 bases; bases with no gene match: 11. CDR1 SNHLY and CDR2 FYNNEI come from the germline V gene. The CDR3 consists of 15 residues.